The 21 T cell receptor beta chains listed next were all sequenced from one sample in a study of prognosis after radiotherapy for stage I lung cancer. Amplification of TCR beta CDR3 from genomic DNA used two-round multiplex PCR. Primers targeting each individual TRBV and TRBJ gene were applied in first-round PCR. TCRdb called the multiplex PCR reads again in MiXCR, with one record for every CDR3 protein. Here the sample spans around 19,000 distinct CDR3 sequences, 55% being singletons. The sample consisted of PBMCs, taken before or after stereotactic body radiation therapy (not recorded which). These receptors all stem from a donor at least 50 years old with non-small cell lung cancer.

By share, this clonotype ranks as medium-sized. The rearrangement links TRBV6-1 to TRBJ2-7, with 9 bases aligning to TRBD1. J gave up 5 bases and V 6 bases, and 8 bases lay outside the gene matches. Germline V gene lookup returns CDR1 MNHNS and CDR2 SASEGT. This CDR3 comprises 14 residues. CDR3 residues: CASRLGQGLHEQYF. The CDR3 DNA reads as TGTGCCAGCAGGCTGGGACAGGGTCTCCACGAGCAGTACTTC.

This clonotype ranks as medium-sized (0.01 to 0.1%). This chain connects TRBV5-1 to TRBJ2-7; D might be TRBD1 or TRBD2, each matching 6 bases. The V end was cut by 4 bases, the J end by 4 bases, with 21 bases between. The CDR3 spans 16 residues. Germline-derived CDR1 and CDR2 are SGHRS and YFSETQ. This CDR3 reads CASSDGHGGAGYEQYF. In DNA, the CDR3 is TGCGCCAGCAGCGACGGCCACGGGGGCGCAGGGTACGAGCAGTACTTC.

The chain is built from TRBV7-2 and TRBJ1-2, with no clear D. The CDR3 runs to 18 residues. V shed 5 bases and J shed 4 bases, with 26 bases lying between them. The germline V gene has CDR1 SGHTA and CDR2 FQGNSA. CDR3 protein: CASSLGISTQTPFYGYTF. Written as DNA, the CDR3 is TGTGCCAGCAGCCTAGGAATCTCGACACAGACCCCTTTCTATGGCTACACCTTC. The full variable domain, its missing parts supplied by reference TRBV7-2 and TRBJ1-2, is GAGVSQSPSNKVTEKGKDVELRCDPISGHTALYWYRQSLGQGLEFLIYFQGNSAPDKSGLPSDRFSAERTGGSVSTLTIQRTQQEDSAVYLCASSLGISTQTPFYGYTFGSGTRLTVV.

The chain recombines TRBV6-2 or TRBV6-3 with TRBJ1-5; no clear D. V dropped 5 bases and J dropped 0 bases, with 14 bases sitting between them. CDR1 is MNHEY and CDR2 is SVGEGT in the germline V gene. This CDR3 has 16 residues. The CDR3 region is CASSEFPSYSNQPQHF. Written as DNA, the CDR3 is TGTGCCAGCAGTGAGTTTCCGAGTTATAGCAATCAGCCCCAGCATTTT.

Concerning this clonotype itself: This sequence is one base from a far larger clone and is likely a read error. CDR3 loop: CASSYSRMGQETQYF. CDR3 coding DNA: TGTGCCAGCAGTTACTCGAGGATGGGTCAAGAGACCCAGTACTTC. The V and J genes are TRBV6-4 and TRBJ2-5; D is uncertain. The CDR3 is 15 residues long. Germline lookup yields CDR1 MRHNA and CDR2 SNTAGT.

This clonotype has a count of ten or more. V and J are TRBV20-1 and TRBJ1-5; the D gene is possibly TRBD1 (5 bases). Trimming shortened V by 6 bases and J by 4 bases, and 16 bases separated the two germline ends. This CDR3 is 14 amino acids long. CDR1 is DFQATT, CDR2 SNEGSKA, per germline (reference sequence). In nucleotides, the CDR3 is TGCAGTGCCCCCGCCTTGGGGGGGAATCAGCCCCAGCATTTT. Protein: CSAPALGGNQPQHF.

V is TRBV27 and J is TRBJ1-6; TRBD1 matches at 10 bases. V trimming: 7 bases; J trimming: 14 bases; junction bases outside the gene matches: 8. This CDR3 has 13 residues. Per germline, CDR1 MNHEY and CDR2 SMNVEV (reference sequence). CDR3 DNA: TGTGCCAGCACGAGGACAGGGGGTGGGGCCCTCCACTTT. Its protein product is CASTRTGGGALHF.

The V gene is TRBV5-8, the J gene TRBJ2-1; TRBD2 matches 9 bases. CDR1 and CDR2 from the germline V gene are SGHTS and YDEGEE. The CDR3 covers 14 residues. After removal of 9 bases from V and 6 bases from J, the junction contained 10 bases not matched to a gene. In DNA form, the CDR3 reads TGTGCCACCTCTAGCGGGGTATACTGCAATGAGCAGTTCTTC. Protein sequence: CATSSGVYCNEQFF.

The CDR3: CASSREPHAGELFF. CDR3 DNA sequence: TGTGCCAGCAGCCGGGAGCCGCATGCCGGGGAGCTGTTTTTT. The genes are TRBV11-1 and TRBJ2-2; D possibly corresponds to TRBD2 (6 bases). Between the trimmed V and J ends, which lost 5 bases and 6 bases, there was a span of 13 bases. The CDR3 loop spans 14 amino acids. Germline lookup yields CDR1 SGHAT and CDR2 FQDESV (reference sequence).

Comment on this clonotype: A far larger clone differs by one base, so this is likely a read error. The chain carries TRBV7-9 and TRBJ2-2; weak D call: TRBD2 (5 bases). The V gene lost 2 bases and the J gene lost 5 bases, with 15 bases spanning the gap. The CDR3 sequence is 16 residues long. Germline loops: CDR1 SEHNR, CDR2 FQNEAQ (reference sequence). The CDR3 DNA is TGTGCCAGCAGCTTAAATACAGCGACTATGACCGGGGAGCTGTTTTTT. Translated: CASSLNTATMTGELFF.

The CDR3 spells CASNRHEQFF. CDR3 in DNA: TGTGCCAGCAACCGCCATGAGCAGTTCTTC. The gene calls are TRBV6-1 and TRBJ2-1; D is ambiguous. CDR3 length: 10 residues. V lost 7 bases to trimming and J lost 8 bases, with 6 bases between them. From germline, CDR1 is MNHNS and CDR2 SASEGT.

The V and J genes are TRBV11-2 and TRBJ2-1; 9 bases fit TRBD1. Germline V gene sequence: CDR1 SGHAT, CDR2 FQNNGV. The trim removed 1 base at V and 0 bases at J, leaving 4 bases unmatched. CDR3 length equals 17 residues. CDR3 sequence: CASSLAGTGSSYNEQFF. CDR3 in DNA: TGTGCCAGCAGCTTAGCCGGGACAGGGAGCTCCTACAATGAGCAGTTCTTC.

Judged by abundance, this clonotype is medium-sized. DNA of the CDR3: TGCAGTGCTAGAGTGGGGGGCGCGACTGAAGCTTTCTTT. It translates to CSARVGGATEAFF. This sequence joins TRBV20-1 and TRBJ1-1; possibly TRBD1 for D (6 bases). The CDR3 spans 13 residues. Germline V gene sequence: CDR1 DFQATT, CDR2 SNEGSKA (reference sequence). The V end lost 1 base, the J end lost 5 bases, and 11 bases lay between the germline ends.

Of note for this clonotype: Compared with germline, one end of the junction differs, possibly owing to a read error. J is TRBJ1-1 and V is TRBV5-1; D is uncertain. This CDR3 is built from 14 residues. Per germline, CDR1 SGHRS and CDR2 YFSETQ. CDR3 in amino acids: CASSVTPVDTEVFF. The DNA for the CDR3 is TGCGCCAGCAGCGTGACCCCAGTTGACACTGAAGTTTTCTTT.

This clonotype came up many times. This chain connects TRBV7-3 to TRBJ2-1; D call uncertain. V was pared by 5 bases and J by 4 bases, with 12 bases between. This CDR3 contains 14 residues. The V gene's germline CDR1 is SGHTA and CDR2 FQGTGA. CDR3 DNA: TGTGCCAGCAGCCCCCCCGGAACTTACAATGAGCAGTTCTTC. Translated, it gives CASSPPGTYNEQFF.

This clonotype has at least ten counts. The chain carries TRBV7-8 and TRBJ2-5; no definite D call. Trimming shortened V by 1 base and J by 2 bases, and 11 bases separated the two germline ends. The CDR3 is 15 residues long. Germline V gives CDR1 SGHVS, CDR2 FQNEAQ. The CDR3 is CASSLETGRQETQYF. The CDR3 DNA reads TGTGCCAGCAGCTTAGAAACTGGGCGACAAGAGACCCAGTACTTC.

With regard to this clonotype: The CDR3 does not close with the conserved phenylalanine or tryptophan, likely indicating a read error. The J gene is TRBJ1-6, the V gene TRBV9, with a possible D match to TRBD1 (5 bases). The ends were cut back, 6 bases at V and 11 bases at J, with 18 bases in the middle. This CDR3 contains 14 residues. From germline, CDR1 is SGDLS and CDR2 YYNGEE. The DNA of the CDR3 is TGTGCCAGCACGACGAGTTTTGGGGGTGCACCCCTCCACTCT. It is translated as CASTTSFGGAPLHS.

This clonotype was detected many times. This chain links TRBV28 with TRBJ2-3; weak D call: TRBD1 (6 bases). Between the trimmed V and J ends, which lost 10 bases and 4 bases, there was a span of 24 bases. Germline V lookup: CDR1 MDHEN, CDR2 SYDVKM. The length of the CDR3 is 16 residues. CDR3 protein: CATAMGAGAAADTQYF. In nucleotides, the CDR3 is TGTGCCACCGCGATGGGGGCTGGGGCGGCGGCAGATACGCAGTATTTT.

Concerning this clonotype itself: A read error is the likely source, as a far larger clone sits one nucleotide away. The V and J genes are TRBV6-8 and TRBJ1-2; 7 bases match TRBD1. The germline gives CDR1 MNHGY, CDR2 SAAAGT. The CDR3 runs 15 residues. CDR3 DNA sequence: TGTACCAGCAGTTCATACGGGACAGCTAACTATGGCTACACCTTC. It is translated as CTSSSYGTANYGYTF.

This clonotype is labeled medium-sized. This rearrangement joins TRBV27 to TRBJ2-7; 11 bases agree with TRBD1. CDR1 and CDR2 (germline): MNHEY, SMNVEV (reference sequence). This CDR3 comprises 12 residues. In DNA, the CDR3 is TGTTATTTGGACAGGGGGCTGTACGAGCAGTACTTC. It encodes CYLDRGLYEQYF.

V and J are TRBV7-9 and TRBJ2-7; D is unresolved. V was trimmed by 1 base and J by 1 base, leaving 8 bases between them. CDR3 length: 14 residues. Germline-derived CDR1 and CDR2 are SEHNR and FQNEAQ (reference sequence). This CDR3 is CASSLEGRSYEQYF. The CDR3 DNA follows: TGTGCCAGCAGCTTAGAGGGCCGATCCTACGAGCAGTACTTC.